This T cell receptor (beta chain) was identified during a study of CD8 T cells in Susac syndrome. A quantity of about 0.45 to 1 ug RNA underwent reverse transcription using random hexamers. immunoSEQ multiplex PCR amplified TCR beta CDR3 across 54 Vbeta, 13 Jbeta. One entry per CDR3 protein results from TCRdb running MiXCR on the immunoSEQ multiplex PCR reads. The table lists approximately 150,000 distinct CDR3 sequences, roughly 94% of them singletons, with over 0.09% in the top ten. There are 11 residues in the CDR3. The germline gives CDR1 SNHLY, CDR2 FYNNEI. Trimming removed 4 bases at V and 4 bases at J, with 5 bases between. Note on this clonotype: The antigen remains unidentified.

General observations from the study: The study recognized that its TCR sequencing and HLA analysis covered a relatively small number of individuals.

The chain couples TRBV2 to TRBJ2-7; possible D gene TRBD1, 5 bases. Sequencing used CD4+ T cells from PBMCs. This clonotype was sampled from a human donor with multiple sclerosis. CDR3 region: CASSGQYEQYF. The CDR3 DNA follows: TGTGCCAGCAGTGGACAGTACGAGCAGTACTTC.